This T cell receptor beta chain was recorded in a study of blood T cell repertoires in COVID-19. Study as a whole: Italy, Spain and the United States were the sources of the convalescent and acute COVID-19 samples. The analysed material was cDNA or gDNA that came from T cells, B-cell-depleted T cells, or PBMCs.

The CDR3 is 11 residues long. Per the germline V gene, CDR1 is SQVTM and CDR2 is ANQGSEA. V was shortened by 4 bases and J by 3 bases, with 7 bases between the two germline ends. In the authors' methods: Amplification of reference gene primers was used by the study to estimate nucleated cell counts. TCRdb's copy holds only in-frame clones and misses some; the assay was immunoSEQ multiplex PCR. The V and J calls and clone size are taken from that table; D and trimming were inferred from the DNA. In the table there are approximately 300,000 clones, 80% to 85% of which are singletons. Seattle enrolled patients during active infection and tracked them longitudinally.

The sequenced sample was peripheral blood. The receptor was isolated from a person between 65 and 80 years old with COVID-19, enrolled during active disease. This chain uses TRBV29-1 with TRBJ2-7; D gene ambiguous. Here the CDR3 DNA reads TGCAGCGTTGGTCAGAACTACGAGCAGTACTTC. The encoded protein is CSVGQNYEQYF.